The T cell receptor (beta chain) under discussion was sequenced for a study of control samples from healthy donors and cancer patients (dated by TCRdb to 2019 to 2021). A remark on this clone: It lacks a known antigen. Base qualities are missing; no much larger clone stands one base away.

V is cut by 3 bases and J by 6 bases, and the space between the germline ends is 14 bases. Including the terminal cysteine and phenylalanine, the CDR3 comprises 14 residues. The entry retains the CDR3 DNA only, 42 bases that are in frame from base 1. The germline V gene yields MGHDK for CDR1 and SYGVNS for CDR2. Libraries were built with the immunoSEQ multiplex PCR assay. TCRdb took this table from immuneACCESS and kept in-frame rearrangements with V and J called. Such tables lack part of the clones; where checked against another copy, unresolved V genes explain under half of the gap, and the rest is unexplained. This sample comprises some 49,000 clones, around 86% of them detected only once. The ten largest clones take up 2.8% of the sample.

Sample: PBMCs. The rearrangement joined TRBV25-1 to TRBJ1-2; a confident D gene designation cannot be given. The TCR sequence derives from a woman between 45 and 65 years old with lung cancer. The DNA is TGTGCCAGCAGTGACCCCCTGGGCCAGGATGGCTACACCTTC. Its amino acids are CASSDPLGQDGYTF.